This TCR beta chain was documented in a study of beta chain features in type 1 diabetes. Study observations and caveats: cDNA-based reads could over-represent cells with high TCR expression. Junctions at VDJ sites from type 1 diabetes patients had fewer insertions and more deletions. All four CD4+ subsets of Type 1 diabetes patients contained TCRB CDR3s that were moderately but significantly shorter.

This CDR3 region has 15 residues. CDR1 and CDR2 from the germline V gene are SGHTA and FQGNSA. With 5 bases clipped from V and 10 bases from J, the junction kept 9 bases outside the gene matches. On this clone itself: Its antigen is still unknown.

Sequencing targeted expressed TCRB transcripts, as all isolated RNA had been reverse transcribed. This table comes from immunoSEQ multiplex PCR, and its TCRdb copy is limited to in-frame clones, with some not included. This sample has 45,000 to 60,000 clones, with approximately 60% found just once. The V gene is TRBV7-2, the J gene TRBJ1-6; 9 nucleotides align to TRBD1. Sample: stem cell memory CD4+ T cells from blood. The clonotype was recovered from a woman in her twenties or thirties with type 1 diabetes. Here the CDR3 DNA reads TGTGCCAGCAGCCTACGACAGGGGGGAGAATCACCCCTCCACTTT. Protein sequence: CASSLRQGGESPLHF.